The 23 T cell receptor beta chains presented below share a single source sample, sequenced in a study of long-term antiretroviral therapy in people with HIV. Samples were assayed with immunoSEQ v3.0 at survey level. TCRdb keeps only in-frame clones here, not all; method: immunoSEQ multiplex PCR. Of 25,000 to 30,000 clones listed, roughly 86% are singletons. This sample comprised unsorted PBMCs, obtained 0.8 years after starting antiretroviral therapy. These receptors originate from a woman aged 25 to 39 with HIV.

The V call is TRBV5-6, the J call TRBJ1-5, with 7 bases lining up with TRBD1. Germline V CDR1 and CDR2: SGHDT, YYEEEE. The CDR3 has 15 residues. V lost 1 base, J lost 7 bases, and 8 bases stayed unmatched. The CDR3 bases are TGTGCCAGCAGCTTGAGAATACAGGGGTGGCAGCCCCAGCATTTT. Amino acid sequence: CASSLRIQGWQPQHF.

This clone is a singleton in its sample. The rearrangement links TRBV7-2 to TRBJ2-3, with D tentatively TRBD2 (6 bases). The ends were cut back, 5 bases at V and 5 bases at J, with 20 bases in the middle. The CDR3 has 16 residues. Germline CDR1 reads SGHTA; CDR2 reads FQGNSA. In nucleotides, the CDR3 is TGTGCCAGCAGCCGCCGAGGAACGGGGGAGAAAGATACGCAGTATTTT. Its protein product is CASSRRGTGEKDTQYF.

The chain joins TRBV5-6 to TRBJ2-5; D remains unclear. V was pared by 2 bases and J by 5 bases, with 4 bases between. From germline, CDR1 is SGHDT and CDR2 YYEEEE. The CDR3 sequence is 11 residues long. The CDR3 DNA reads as TGTGCCAGCAGCTTAGCGGAGACCCAGTACTTC. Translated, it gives CASSLAETQYF.

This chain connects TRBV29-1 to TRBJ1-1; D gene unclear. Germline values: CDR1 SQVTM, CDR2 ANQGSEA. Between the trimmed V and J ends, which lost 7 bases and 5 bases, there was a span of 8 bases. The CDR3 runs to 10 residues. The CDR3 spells CSARPTEAFF. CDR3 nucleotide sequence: TGCAGCGCGCGCCCTACTGAAGCTTTCTTT. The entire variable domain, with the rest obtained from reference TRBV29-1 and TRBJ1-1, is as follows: SAVISQKPSRDICQRGTSLTIQCQVDSQVTMMFWYRQQPGQSLTLIATANQGSEATYESGFVIDKFPISRPNLTFSTLTVSNMSPEDSSIYLCSARPTEAFFGQGTRLTVV.

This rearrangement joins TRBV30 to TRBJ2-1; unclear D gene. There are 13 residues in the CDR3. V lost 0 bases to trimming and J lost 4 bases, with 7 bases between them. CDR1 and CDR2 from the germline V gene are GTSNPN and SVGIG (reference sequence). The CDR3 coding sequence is TGTGCCTGGAGTGTACGAGTTTACAATGAGCAGTTCTTC. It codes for CAWSVRVYNEQFF.

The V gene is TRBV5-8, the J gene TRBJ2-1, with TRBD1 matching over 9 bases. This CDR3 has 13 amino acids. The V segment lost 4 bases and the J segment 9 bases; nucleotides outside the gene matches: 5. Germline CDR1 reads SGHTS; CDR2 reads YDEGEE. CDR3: CASSQRTGVEQFF. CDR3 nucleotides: TGTGCCAGCAGCCAAAGGACAGGGGTTGAGCAGTTCTTC.

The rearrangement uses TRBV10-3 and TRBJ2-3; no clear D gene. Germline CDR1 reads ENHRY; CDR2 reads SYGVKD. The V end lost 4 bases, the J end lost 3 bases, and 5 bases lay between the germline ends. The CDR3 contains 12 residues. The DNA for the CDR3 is TGTGCCATCAGTGCGGAGACAGATACGCAGTATTTT. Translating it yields CAISAETDTQYF.

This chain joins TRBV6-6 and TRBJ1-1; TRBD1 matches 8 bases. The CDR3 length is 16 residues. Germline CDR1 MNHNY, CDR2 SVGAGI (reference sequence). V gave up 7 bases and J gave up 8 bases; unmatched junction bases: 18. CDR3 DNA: TGTGCCAGCATTTCAAGGGACAGGTACTTTATCAGAGAAGCTTTCTTT. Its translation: CASISRDRYFIREAFF.

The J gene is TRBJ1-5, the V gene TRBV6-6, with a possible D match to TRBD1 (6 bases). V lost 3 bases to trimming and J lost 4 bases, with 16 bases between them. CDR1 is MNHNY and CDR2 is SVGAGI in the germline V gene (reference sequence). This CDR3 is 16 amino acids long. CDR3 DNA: TGTGCCAGCAGTTATTCCGGGACATTGGATAATCAGCCCCAGCATTTT. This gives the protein CASSYSGTLDNQPQHF.

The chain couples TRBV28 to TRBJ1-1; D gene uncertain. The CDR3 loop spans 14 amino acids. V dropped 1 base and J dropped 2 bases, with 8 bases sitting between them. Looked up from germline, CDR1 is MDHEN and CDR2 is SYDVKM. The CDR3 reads CASSLSTVNTEAFF. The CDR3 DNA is TGTGCCAGCAGTTTATCGACGGTTAACACTGAAGCTTTCTTT.

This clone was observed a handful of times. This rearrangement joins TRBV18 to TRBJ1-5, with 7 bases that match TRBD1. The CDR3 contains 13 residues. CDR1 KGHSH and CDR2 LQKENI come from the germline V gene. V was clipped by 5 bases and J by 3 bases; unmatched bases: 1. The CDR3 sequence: CASSTGDNQPQHF. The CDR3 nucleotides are TGTGCCAGCTCAACAGGGGACAATCAGCCCCAGCATTTT.

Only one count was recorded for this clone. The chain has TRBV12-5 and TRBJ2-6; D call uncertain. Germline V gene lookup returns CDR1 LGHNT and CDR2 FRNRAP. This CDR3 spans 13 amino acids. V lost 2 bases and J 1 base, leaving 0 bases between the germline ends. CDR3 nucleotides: TGTGCTAGTGGTTTGTCTGGGGCCAACGTCCTGACTTTC. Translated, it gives CASGLSGANVLTF.

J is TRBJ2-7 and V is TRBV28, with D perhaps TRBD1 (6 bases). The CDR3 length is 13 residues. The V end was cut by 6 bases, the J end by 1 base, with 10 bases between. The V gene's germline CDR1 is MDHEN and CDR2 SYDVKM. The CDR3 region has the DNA TGTGCCAGCAGACCAGGGGCTTCCTACGAGCAGTACTTC. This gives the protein CASRPGASYEQYF.

The CDR3, as DNA: TGCAGCGGGACCACGACTGGTGTGGTCTACAATGAGCAGTTCTTC. Translated, it gives CSGTTTGVVYNEQFF. J is TRBJ2-1 and V is TRBV29-1; D gene ambiguous. Germline loops: CDR1 SQVTM, CDR2 ANQGSEA. This CDR3 contains 15 residues. V gave up 7 bases and J gave up 3 bases, with 19 bases separating them.

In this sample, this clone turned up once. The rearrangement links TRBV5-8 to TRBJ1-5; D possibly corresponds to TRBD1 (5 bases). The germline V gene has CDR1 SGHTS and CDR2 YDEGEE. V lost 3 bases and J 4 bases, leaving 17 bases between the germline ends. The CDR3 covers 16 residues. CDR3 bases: TGTGCCAGCAGCTCCCGGGACGGAACTAAAAATCAGCCCCAGCATTTT. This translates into CASSSRDGTKNQPQHF.

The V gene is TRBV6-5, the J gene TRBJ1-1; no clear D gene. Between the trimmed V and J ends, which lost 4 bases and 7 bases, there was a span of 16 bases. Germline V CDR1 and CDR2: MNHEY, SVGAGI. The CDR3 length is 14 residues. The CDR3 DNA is TGTGCCAGCAGTTCCCTAGGCTCCAAAATTGAAGCTTTCTTT. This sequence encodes CASSSLGSKIEAFF.

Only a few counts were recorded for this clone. CDR3 residues: CASSLLGGGNTGELFF. The DNA for the CDR3 is TGTGCCAGCAGCTTACTAGGAGGGGGAAACACCGGGGAGCTGTTTTTT. This sequence joins TRBV7-2 and TRBJ2-2; the D gene could be TRBD1 or TRBD2 (6 bases each). The CDR3 runs to 16 residues. The germline CDR1 and CDR2 sequences are SGHTA and FQGNSA. V lost 2 bases and J lost 2, with 12 bases in between. Looking up the rest from reference TRBV7-2 and TRBJ2-2 gives the full variable domain: GAGVSQSPSNKVTEKGKDVELRCDPISGHTALYWYRQSLGQGLEFLIYFQGNSAPDKSGLPSDRFSAERTGGSVSTLTIQRTQQEDSAVYLCASSLLGGGNTGELFFGEGSRLTVL.

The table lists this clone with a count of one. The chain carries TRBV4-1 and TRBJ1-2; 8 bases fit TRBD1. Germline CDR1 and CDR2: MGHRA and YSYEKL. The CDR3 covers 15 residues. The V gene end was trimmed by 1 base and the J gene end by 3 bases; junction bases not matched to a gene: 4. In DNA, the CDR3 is TGCGCCAGCAGCCAAGGGACAGGGCCCCACTATGGCTACACCTTC. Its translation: CASSQGTGPHYGYTF.

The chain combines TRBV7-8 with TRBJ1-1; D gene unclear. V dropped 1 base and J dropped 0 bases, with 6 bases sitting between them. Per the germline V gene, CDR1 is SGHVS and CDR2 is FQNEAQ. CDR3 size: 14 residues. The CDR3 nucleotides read TGTGCCAGCAGCTTAGATGAGTTGAACACTGAAGCTTTCTTT. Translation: CASSLDELNTEAFF. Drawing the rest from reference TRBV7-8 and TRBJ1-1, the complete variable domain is GAGVSQSPRYKVAKRGQDVALRCDPISGHVSLFWYQQALGQGPEFLTYFQNEAQLDKSGLPSDRFFAERPEGSVSTLKIQRTQQEDSAVYLCASSLDELNTEAFFGQGTRLTVV.

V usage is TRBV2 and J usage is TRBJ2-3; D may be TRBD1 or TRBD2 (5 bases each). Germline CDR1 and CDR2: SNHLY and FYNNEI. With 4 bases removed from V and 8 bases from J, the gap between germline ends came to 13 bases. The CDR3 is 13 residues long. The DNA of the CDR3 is TGTGCCAGCAGTGGGGGCGGGCCTGGTACGCAGTATTTT. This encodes CASSGGGPGTQYF.

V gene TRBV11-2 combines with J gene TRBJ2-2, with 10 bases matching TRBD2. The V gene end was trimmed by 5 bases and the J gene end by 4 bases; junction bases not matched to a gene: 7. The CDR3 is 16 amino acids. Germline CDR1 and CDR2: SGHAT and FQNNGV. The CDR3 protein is CASSLIAGGLTGELFF. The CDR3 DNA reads TGTGCCAGCAGCCTAATAGCGGGGGGCCTCACCGGGGAGCTGTTTTTT.

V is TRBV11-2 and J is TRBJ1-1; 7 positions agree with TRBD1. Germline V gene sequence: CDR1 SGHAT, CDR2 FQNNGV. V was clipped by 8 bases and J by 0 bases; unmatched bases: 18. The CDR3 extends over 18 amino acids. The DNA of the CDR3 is TGTGCCAGCGAGAACCCACAGGGGAAGGTTTTGATGAACACTGAAGCTTTCTTT. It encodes CASENPQGKVLMNTEAFF.

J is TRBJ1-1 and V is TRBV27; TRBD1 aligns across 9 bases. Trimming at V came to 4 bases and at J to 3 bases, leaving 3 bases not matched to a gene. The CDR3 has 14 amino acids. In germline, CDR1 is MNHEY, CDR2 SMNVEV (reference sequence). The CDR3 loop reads CASSYRGLDTEAFF. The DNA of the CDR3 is TGTGCCAGCAGTTACAGGGGGCTCGACACTGAAGCTTTCTTT.